This entry concerns a single T cell receptor beta chain. Its antigen is currently unknown. The entry originates in a study of a mutant IDH1 vaccine in newly diagnosed glioma. CDR3 size: 16 residues. The V end was cut by 6 bases, the J end by 2 bases, with 17 bases between. Germline V CDR1 and CDR2: MGHDK, SYGVNS. Method: immunoSEQ multiplex PCR; TCRdb's copy keeps in-frame clones and lacks some. The table has about 20,000 clones, around 80% seen once; the top ten hold approximately 13%. Regarding time point: week 23, last vaccination. Each vaccine dose was 300 ug of mutant IDH1 20-mer peptide, with topical imiquimod.

The TCR sequence derives from a man aged 25 to 40 with glioma. The sequencing here drew on PBMCs, taken from a glioma patient whose treatment included an IDH1 peptide vaccine. The chain recombines TRBV25-1 with TRBJ2-1; a possible D gene is TRBD2 (5 bases). CDR3 sequence (DNA): TGTGCCAGCAGGAGGGCCCTCTTTGGCCCCTACAATGAGCAGTTCTTC. Translating gives CASRRALFGPYNEQFF.